This T cell receptor (beta chain) stems from a study of CD8 T cells in ankylosing spondylitis. Unmatched junction bases numbered 11, after V lost 1 base and J lost 9 bases. The CDR3 is made up of 15 amino acids. The germline V gene has CDR1 DFQATT and CDR2 SNEGSKA (reference sequence). Regarding this clonotype: The antigen is undetermined.

Generation of TCR beta libraries employed quantitative 5'-RACE incorporating molecular barcodes. MiXCR, applied by TCRdb to the 5' RACE reads, yields one record per CDR3 protein. Here the sample spans 300,000 to 400,000 distinct CDR3 sequences, about 15% being singletons. The study's findings and limits: Reportedly, significant enrichment of disease-linked clones occurred in matched ankylosing spondylitis synovial fluid. Made up of roughly 8 highly homologous variants, a TCR beta motif appeared characteristic of ankylosing spondylitis blood.

The TCR comes from a male donor with ankylosing spondylitis or in good health (not recorded which). The sequenced material came from blood, either unsorted or a sorted T cell fraction (not recorded which). This chain connects TRBV20-1 to TRBJ1-5; 8 bases match TRBD1. CDR3: CSARADRDLWRPQHF. The CDR3 nucleotides read TGCAGTGCTAGAGCGGACAGGGATCTCTGGAGGCCCCAGCATTTT.